This TCR beta chain came from a study of HIV-infected children after antiretroviral therapy interruption. Study information: EBV and CMV exposure was recorded in most children.

The sample's treatment: PENTA 11 planned treatment interruption arm or continuous ART arm. Participants had taken at least three-drug ART for at least 24 weeks. Unique molecular identifiers were included in an RNA-based 3' RACE TCR library. TCRdb ran MiXCR on the 3' RACE reads and lists one entry per CDR3 protein. The table includes around 41,000 distinct CDR3 sequences, approximately 6.1% detected once. CDR1 is MNHNY, CDR2 SVGAGI, per germline (reference sequence). V lost 7 bases to trimming and J lost 3 bases; unmatched junction nucleotides: 10. There are 15 residues in the CDR3. This clonotype has at least ten counts. Its antigen is not known. Broader study findings: The Gini coefficient of naive CD4+ repertoires rose, returning to baseline by 3 years.

The chain joins TRBV6-6 to TRBJ2-5, with 8 bases aligning to TRBD1. The sample in question was CD45RA+ CD4+ T cells from PBMCs, pooled from several time points, obtained from a donor given antiretroviral therapy, either interrupted or continuous. The subset is: naive CD4+ CD45RA+ CD45RO- T cells. This clonotype was obtained from a pool of human donors with HIV. In nucleotides, the CDR3 is TGTGCCAGCATCCAAAGACAGGGGCCGGAAGAGACCCAGTACTTC. This translates into CASIQRQGPEETQYF.